Following are 3 T cell receptor beta chains from one sample sequenced in a study of blood T cell repertoires in COVID-19. TCRdb keeps only in-frame clones here, not all; method: immunoSEQ multiplex PCR. The table records some 340,000 clones, under 85% of them present only once. Sequencing input: PBMCs or T cells enriched from blood (not recorded which). The receptors were gathered from a woman between 45 and 65 years old who had recovered from COVID-19.

The J gene is TRBJ1-2, the V gene TRBV2, with D maybe TRBD1 (6 bases). CDR3 length: 16 amino acids. Trimming took 5 bases from V and 2 from J, leaving 18 bases between them. Germline assignment: CDR1 SNHLY and CDR2 FYNNEI. The CDR3 nucleotides are TGTGCCAGCAGTAACCCGGACAGCGGTGTGAACTATGGCTACACCTTC. Protein sequence: CASSNPDSGVNYGYTF.

This chain uses TRBV5-1 with TRBJ1-3; D gene ambiguous. Deletions cut 1 base from V and 0 bases from J, with 8 bases between. The CDR3 contains 15 residues. Germline CDR1 and CDR2: SGHRS and YFSETQ. CDR3 sequence reads: CASSLYGSSGNTIYF. The CDR3 DNA reads as TGCGCCAGCAGCTTGTACGGGAGCTCTGGAAACACCATATATTTT.

This sequence joins TRBV7-9 and TRBJ2-5, with a weak D call TRBD2 (5 bases). This CDR3 contains 14 residues. Trimming removed 6 bases at V and 3 bases at J, with 14 bases between. Germline assignment: CDR1 SEHNR and CDR2 FQNEAQ (reference sequence). The CDR3 DNA sequence: TGTGCCAGCAGTCCCGGAAGAGGGAAAGAGACCCAGTACTTC. It specifies CASSPGRGKETQYF.